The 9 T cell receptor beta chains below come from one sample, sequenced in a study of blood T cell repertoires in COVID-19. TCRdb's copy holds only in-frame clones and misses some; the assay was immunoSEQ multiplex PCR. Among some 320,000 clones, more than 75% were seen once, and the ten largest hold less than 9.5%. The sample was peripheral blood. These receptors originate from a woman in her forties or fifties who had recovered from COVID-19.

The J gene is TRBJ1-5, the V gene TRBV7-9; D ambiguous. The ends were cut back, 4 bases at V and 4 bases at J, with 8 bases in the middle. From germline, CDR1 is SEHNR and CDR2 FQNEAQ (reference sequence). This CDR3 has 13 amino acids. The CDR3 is CASSSGTNQPQHF. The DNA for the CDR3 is TGTGCCAGCAGCTCGGGTACAAATCAGCCCCAGCATTTT.

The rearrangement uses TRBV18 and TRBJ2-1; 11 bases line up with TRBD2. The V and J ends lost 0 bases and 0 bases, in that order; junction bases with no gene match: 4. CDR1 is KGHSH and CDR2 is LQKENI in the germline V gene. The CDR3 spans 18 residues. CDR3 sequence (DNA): TGTGCCAGCTCACCACCGGGGCTAGCGGGGGGCTCCTACAATGAGCAGTTCTTC. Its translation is CASSPPGLAGGSYNEQFF.

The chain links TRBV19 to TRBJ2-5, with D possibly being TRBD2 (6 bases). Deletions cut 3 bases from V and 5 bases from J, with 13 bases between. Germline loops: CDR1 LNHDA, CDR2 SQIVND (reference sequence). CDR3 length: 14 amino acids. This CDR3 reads CASSIGGTWETQYF. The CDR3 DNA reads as TGTGCCAGTAGTATTGGAGGGACCTGGGAGACCCAGTACTTC. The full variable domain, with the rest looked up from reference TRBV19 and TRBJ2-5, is DGGITQSPKYLFRKEGQNVTLSCEQNLNHDAMYWYRQDPGQGLRLIYYSQIVNDFQKGDIAEGYSVSREKKESFPLTVTSAQKNPTAFYLCASSIGGTWETQYFGPGTRLLVL.

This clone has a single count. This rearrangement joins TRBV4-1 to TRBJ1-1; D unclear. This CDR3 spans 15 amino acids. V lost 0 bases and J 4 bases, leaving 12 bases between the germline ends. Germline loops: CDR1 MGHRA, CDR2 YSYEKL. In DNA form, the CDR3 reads TGCGCCAGCAGCCAAGAACTCCAAGTGGTCACTGAAGCTTTCTTT. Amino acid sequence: CASSQELQVVTEAFF.

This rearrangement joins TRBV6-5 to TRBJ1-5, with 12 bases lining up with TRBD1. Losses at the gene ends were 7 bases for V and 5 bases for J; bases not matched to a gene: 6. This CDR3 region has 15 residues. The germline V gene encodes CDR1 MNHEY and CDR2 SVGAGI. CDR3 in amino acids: CASTLRDRGHQPQHF. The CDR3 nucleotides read TGTGCCAGCACGCTCCGGGACAGGGGGCATCAGCCCCAGCATTTT.

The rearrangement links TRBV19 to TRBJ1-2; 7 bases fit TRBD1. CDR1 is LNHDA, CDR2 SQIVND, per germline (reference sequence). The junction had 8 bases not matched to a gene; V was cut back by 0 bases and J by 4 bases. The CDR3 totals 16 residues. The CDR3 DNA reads TGTGCCAGTAGTATAGACGGGACAGAAGTAACCTATGGCTACACCTTC. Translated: CASSIDGTEVTYGYTF.

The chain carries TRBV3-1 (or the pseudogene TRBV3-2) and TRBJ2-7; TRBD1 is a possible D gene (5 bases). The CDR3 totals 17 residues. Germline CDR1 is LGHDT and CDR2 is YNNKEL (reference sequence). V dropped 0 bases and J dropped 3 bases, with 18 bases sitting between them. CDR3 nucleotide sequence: TGTGCCAGCAGCCAAGAGATCCTCTCCAGGGATGACTACGAGCAGTACTTC. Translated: CASSQEILSRDDYEQYF.

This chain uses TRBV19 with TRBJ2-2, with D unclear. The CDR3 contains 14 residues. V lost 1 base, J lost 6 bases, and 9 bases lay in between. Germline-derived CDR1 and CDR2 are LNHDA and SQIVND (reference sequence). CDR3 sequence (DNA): TGTGCCAGTAGTATAGCCCCCGCGTCCGGGGAGCTGTTTTTT. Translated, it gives CASSIAPASGELFF. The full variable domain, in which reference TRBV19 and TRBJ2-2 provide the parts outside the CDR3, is DGGITQSPKYLFRKEGQNVTLSCEQNLNHDAMYWYRQDPGQGLRLIYYSQIVNDFQKGDIAEGYSVSREKKESFPLTVTSAQKNPTAFYLCASSIAPASGELFFGEGSRLTVL.

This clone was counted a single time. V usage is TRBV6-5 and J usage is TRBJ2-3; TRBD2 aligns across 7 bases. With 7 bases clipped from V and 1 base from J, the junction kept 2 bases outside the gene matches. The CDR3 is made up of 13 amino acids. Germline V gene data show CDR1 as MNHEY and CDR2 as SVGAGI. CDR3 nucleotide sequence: TGTGCCAGCAATCTAGCGGGCACAGATACGCAGTATTTT. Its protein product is CASNLAGTDTQYF.